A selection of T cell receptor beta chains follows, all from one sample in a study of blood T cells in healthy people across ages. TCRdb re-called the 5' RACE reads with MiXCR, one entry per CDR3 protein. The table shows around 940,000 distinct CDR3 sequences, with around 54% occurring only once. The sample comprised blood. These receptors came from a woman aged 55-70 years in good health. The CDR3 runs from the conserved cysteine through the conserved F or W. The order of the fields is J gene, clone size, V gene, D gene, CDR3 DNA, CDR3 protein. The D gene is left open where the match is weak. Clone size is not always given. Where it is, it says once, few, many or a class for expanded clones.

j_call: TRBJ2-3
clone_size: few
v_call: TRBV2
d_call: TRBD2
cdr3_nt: TGTGCCAGCAGCCCTGCGGGAGTAGACACAGATACGCAGTATTTT
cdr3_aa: CASSPAGVDTDTQYF

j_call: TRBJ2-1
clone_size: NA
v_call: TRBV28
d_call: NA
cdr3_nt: TGTGCCAGCAGTTCGACTACCCCACGCTATGAGCAGTTCTTC
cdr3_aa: CASSSTTPRYEQFF

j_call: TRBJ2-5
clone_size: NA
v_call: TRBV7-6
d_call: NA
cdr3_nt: TGTGCCAGCAGCTTAGCAGGGAGCGAGACGAGTTCCAATGAGCAGTACTTC
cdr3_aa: CASSLAGSETSSNEQYF

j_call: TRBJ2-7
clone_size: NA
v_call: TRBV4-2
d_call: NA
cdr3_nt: TGTGCCAGCAGCCAAGGGGTGGGGACTGCCTACGAGCAGTACTTC
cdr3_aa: CASSQGVGTAYEQYF

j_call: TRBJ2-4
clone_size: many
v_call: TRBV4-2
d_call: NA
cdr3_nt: TGTGCCAGCAGCCAAGTTTGGGAAAAGAGGGCCAAAAACATTCAGTACTTC
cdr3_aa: CASSQVWEKRAKNIQYF

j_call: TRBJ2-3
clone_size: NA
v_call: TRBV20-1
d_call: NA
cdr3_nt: TGCAGTGCTAGGGCAGACCGCAGAACTAGCACAGATACGCAGTATTTT
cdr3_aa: CSARADRRTSTDTQYF

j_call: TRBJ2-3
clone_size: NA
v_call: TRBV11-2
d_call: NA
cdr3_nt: TGTGCCAGCGACAAGGGGCGAGGGCCCACAGATACGCAGTATTTT
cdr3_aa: CASDKGRGPTDTQYF

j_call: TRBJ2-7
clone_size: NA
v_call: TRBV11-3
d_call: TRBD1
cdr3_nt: TGTGCCAGCAGCTTAGGGGGACAGGCTGGGTACGAGCAGTACTTC
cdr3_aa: CASSLGGQAGYEQYF

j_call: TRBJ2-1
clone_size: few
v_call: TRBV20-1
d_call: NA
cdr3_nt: TGCAGTGTTCCGGATCCCCTCGAAGCATACAATGAGCAGTTCTTC
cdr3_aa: CSVPDPLEAYNEQFF

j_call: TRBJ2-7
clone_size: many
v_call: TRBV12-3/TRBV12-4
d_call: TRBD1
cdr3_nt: TGTGCCAGCAGTTTGGGACAGGAGGGCCACGAGCAGTACTTC
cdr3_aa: CASSLGQEGHEQYF

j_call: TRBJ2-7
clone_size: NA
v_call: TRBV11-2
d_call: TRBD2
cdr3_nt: TGTGCCAGCAGCTCATCTCGCGGACTAGCGATCTACGAGCAGTACTTC
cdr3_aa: CASSSSRGLAIYEQYF

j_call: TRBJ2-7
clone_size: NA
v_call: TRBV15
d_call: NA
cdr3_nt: TGTGCCACCAGCAGAGATCTTAGGACGGGGGACTACGAGCAGTACTTC
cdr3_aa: CATSRDLRTGDYEQYF

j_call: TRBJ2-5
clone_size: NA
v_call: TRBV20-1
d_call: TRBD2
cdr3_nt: TGCAGTGCTAGAGATTCTGGCCAAGCGGGAGAGCAGTACTTC
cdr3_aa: CSARDSGQAGEQYF

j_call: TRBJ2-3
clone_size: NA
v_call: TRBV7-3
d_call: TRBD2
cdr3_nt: TGTGCTAGCAGCTTGACTAGCGACCTCACAGATACGCAGTATTTT
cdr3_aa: CASSLTSDLTDTQYF

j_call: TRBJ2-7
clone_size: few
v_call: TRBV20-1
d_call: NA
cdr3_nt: TGCAGTGCCAAGGGCTATTCAGGGGCCGAGCAGTACTTC
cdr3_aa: CSAKGYSGAEQYF

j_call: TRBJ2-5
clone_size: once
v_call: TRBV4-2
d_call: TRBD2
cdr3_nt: TGTGCCAGCAGCCGGGGGACTAGCAGCACCTGGGAGCAGTACTTC
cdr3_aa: CASSRGTSSTWEQYF

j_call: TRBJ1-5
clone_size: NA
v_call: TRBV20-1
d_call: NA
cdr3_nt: TGCAGTGCTGGGCCCGGACAGAGGAATAGCAATCAGCCCCAGCATTTT
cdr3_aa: CSAGPGQRNSNQPQHF

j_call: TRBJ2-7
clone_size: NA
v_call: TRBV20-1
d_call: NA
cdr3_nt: TGCAGTGCTACCCCAGTTATAGTGCCCTACGAGCAGTACTTC
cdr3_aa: CSATPVIVPYEQYF

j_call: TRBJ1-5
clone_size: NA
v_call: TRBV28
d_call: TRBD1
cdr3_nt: TGTGCCAGCAGCTTACCCGACAGGGACAATCAGCCCCAGCATTTT
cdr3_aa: CASSLPDRDNQPQHF

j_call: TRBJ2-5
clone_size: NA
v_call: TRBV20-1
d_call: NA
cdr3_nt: TGCAGTTCCCGGAGGAGCGGCGAGACCCAGTACTTC
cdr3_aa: CSSRRSGETQYF

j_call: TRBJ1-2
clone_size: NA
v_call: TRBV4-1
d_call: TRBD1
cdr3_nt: TGCGCCAGCAGCACCTCGGGGACAGGGAATTCTCTTATCTATGGCTACACCTTC
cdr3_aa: CASSTSGTGNSLIYGYTF

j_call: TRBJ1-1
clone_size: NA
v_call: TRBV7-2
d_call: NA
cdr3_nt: TGTGCCAGCACGCCCCAAGCCCTGAACACTGAAGCTTTCTTT
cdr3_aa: CASTPQALNTEAFF

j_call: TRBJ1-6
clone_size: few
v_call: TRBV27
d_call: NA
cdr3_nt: TGTGCCAGCAGTTGGGGCCATAATTCACCCCTCCACTTT
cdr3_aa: CASSWGHNSPLHF

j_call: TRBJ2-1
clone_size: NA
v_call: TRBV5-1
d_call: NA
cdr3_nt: TGCGCCAGCAGCTTGATCGATACCGGGTACAATGAGCAGTTCTTC
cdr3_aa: CASSLIDTGYNEQFF

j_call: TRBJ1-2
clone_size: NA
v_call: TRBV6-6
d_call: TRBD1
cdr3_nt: TGTGCCACTCAGGGGGGCCCATATGGCTACACCTTC
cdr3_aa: CATQGGPYGYTF

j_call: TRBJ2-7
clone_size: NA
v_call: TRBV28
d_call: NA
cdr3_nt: TGTGCCAGCAGTTCCTTGGTCAGGGGCCTATACGAGCAGTACTTC
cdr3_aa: CASSSLVRGLYEQYF

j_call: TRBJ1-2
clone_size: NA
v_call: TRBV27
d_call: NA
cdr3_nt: TGTGCCAGCAGTTTAGGGGTCCCCGACTATGGCTACACCTTC
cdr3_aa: CASSLGVPDYGYTF

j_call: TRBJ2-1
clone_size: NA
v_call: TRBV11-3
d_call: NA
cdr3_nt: TGTGCCAGCAGCAAAACCCAGGAGGGGGGTGAGCAGTTCTTC
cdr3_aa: CASSKTQEGGEQFF

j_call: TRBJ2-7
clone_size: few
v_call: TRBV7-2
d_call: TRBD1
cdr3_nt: TGTGCCAGCAGCTCTGGACAGGGTTTGAACTACGAGCAGTACTTC
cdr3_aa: CASSSGQGLNYEQYF

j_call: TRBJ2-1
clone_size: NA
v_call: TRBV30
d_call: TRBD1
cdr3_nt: TGTGCCTGGAGGGGACAGGGTGCCTACAATGAGCAGTTCTTC
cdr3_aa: CAWRGQGAYNEQFF

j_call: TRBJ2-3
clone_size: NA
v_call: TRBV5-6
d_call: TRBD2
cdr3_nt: TGTGCCAGCAGCTTGGGACTAGCGGGAGAGGCGCAGTATTTT
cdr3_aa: CASSLGLAGEAQYF

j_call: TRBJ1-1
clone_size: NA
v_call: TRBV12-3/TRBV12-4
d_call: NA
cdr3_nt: TGTGCCAGCAGTTTAGCGATATTTGGGGAGTCGATGAACACTGAAGCTTTCTTT
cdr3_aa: CASSLAIFGESMNTEAFF

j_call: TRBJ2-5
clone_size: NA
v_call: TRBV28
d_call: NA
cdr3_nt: TGTGCCAGCAGTTCACAAAGGGGGTTCCAAGAGACCCAGTACTTC
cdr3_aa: CASSSQRGFQETQYF

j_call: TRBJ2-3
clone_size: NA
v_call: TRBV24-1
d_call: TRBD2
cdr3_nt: TGTGCCACCAGTAGCGGACTAGGGGTTTTCACGGAAACGCAGTATTTT
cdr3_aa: CATSSGLGVFTETQYF

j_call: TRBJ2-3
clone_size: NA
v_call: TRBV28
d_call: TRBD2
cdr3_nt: TGTGCCAGCAGTTTACCGATAAGCGGGGCCACAGATACGCAGTATTTT
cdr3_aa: CASSLPISGATDTQYF

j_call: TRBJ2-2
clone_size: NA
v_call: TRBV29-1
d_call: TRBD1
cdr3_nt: TGCAGCGTTGGGGGGACAGGGTCAGGCACCGGGGAGCTGTTTTTT
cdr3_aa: CSVGGTGSGTGELFF

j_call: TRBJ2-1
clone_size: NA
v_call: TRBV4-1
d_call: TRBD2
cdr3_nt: TGCGCCAGCAGTCAAGCCCTTCGCGGGAGGTCCTACAATGAGCAGTTCTTC
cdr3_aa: CASSQALRGRSYNEQFF

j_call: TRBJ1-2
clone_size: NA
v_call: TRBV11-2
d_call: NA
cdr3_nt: TGTGCCAGCAGCGGTCATTTACAGGGAAACTATGGCTACACCTTC
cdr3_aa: CASSGHLQGNYGYTF

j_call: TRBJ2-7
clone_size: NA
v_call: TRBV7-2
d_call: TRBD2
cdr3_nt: TGTGCCAGCAGCTTAGCACTAGCGGGAAACTACGAGCAGTACTTC
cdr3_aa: CASSLALAGNYEQYF

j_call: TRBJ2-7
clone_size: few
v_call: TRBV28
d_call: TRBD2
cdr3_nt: TGTGCCAGCAGCCCGGGGAGCGGGGAGTACGAGCAGTACTTC
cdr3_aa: CASSPGSGEYEQYF

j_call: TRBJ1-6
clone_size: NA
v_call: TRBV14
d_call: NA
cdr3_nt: TGTGCCAGCAGCCAAGGGCAGGAAAATTCACCCCTCCACTTT
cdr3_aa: CASSQGQENSPLHF

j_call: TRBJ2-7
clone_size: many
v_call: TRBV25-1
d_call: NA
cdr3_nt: TGTGCCAGCAGTGAAATGGGCCGCGAAGGGGAGCAGTACTTC
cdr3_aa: CASSEMGREGEQYF

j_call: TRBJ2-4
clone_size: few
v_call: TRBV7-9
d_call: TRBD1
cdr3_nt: TGTGCCAGCAGCTCCCGACCGTTCGGGACAGGCGTATCGGCCAAAAACATTCAGTACTTC
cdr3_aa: CASSSRPFGTGVSAKNIQYF

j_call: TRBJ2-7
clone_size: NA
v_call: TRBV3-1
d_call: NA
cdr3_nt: TGTGCCAGCAGCCAACGGCCAAGTACCTCCGAGCAGTACTTC
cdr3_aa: CASSQRPSTSEQYF

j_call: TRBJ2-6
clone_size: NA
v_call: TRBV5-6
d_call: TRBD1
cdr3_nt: TGTGCCAGCAGTTTTACTACCAGGGGTACAGGGGATCACGTCTCTGGGGCCAACGTCCTGACTTTC
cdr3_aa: CASSFTTRGTGDHVSGANVLTF

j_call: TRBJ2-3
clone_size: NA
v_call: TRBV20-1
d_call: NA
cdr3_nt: TGCAGTGCGGGGAGACAGACGACTAATACGCAGTATTTT
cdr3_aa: CSAGRQTTNTQYF

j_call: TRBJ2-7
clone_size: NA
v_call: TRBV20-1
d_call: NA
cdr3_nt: TGCAGTGCTGCGACATGGGGAACCTACGAGCAGTACTTC
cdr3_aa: CSAATWGTYEQYF